The 5 T cell receptor beta chains in this list originate from one sample, sequenced in a study of human T cells and chemical hapten exposure. Time point denoted: patch test 2, 6 weeks after DPC sensitization. The treatment: therapeutic diphenylcyclopropenone sensitization with weekly scalp DPC. TCRdb re-analysed the RACE reads in MiXCR, keeping a single row per CDR3 protein. The sample records approximately 120,000 distinct CDR3 sequences, approximately 8.8% being singletons. The specimen comprised whole blood, sampled in connection with sensitization to the hapten diphenylcyclopropenone (DPC). The source of these receptors is a woman aged 40 to 50 with alopecia areata. Some clones in this sample may be carry-over from other donors' samples.

This clonotype was detected ten times or more. Germline is not matched at one junction end, which may reflect a read error. The J gene is TRBJ2-7, the V gene TRBV7-7, with D perhaps assigned TRBD1 or TRBD2 (5 bases each). This CDR3 comprises 17 residues. Looked up from germline, CDR1 is SSHAT and CDR2 is FNYEAQ (reference sequence). The CDR3 protein is CASSLATAGTAFYEQYF. DNA of the CDR3: TGTGCTAGCAGCTTAGCCACCGCCGGGACCGCCTTCTACGAGCAGTACTTC.

This clonotype was observed many times. The chain recombines TRBV30 with TRBJ1-2; D remains ambiguous. Germline CDR1 and CDR2: GTSNPN and SVGIG (reference sequence). V lost 4 bases, J lost 7 bases, and 16 bases lay in between. The CDR3 spans 13 residues. The CDR3 DNA sequence: TGTGCCTGGAAGGGAGGGTTTTTAGCTGGCTACACCTTC. Residues: CAWKGGFLAGYTF. Based on the CDR3 plus reference TRBV30 and TRBJ1-2, the full variable domain is SQTIHQWPATLVQPVGSPLSLECTVEGTSNPNLYWYRQAAGRGLQLLFYSVGIGQISSEVPQNLSASRPQDRQFILSSKKLLLSDSGFYLCAWKGGFLAGYTFGSGTRLTVV.

This chain links TRBV18 with TRBJ2-5; TRBD2 matches at 9 bases. The CDR3 totals 16 residues. In germline, CDR1 is KGHSH, CDR2 LQKENI. V lost 0 bases, J lost 1 base, and 3 bases stayed unmatched. The CDR3 DNA is TGTGCCAGCTCACCACCAGCGGGGGGACTCCAAGAGACCCAGTACTTC. Encoded protein: CASSPPAGGLQETQYF.

This clonotype has a count of ten or more. This chain joins TRBV27 and TRBJ2-2; possible D gene TRBD1, 7 bases. V dropped 8 bases and J dropped 5 bases, with 15 bases sitting between them. CDR1 is MNHEY and CDR2 is SMNVEV in the germline V gene (reference sequence). The CDR3 extends over 14 amino acids. CDR3 DNA sequence: TGTGCCAGCCGGATACCAGGGGGGACCGGGGAGCTGTTTTTT. Translation: CASRIPGGTGELFF.

This clonotype occurred many times. V is TRBV5-1 and J is TRBJ2-3; no definite D call. Germline-derived CDR1 and CDR2 are SGHRS and YFSETQ. The germline V and J ends were trimmed by 2 bases and 0 bases, with 10 bases remaining between them. The CDR3 is 15 residues long. CDR3 nucleotides: TGCGCCAGCAGCTTAATTCCTACTAGCACAGATACGCAGTATTTT. Translation gives CASSLIPTSTDTQYF.